The subject of this entry is one TCR beta chain. In the original analysis: Reference gene primer amplification in the assay estimated nucleated cell counts. Sequencing used immunoSEQ multiplex PCR; TCRdb keeps in-frame clones, though not all of them. The V and J calls and clone size come from that table; D and trimming were worked out from the DNA. The sample includes 65,000 to 100,000 clones, around 90% of them seen just once. This sample stems from a study of blood T cell repertoires in COVID-19. At the level of the study: Samples came from the United States, Italy and Spain, spanning acute and convalescent COVID-19. Sources were T cells, B-cell-depleted T cells, or PBMCs; the material itself was cDNA or gDNA.

Sequenced: peripheral blood. The sequence derives from an elderly woman with acute or convalescent COVID-19.

DNA of the CDR3: TGTGCCAGCAGCGCCGGGACTAGCGATTCAGATACGCAGTATTTT. It codes for CASSAGTSDSDTQYF. The V gene is TRBV11-3, the J gene TRBJ2-3, with 10 bases that match TRBD2. V shed 5 bases, J shed 4 bases, and the junction held 6 bases outside the gene matches. This CDR3 region has 15 residues. Germline V gives CDR1 SGHNT, CDR2 YENEEA.